This T cell receptor (beta chain) was identified during a study of blood T cells in healthy people across ages. PBMCs were isolated at a quantity of at least 7 million per sample. For the second PCR, which ran for roughly 6 to 12 cycles, a sample-barcoded 5' primer and a J-beta primer mix were used. A template-switch adaptor that had 12 random nucleotides put a tag on each cDNA molecule. TCRdb analysed the 5' RACE reads with MiXCR anew, one entry per CDR3 protein. The data show hundreds of thousands of distinct CDR3 sequences, approximately 48% seen once. The CDR3 covers 16 residues. Germline values: CDR1 KGHDR, CDR2 SFDVKD. Trimming pared 5 bases from V and 4 bases from J, leaving 19 bases between.

The TCR comes from a man aged 60 to 69 in good health. This sequence joins TRBV24-1 and TRBJ1-2; D is unclear. The sample was blood. The CDR3 bases are TGTGCCACCAGTGCCGACGTAACTAATTCCGGCTATGGCTACACCTTC. This encodes CATSADVTNSGYGYTF.